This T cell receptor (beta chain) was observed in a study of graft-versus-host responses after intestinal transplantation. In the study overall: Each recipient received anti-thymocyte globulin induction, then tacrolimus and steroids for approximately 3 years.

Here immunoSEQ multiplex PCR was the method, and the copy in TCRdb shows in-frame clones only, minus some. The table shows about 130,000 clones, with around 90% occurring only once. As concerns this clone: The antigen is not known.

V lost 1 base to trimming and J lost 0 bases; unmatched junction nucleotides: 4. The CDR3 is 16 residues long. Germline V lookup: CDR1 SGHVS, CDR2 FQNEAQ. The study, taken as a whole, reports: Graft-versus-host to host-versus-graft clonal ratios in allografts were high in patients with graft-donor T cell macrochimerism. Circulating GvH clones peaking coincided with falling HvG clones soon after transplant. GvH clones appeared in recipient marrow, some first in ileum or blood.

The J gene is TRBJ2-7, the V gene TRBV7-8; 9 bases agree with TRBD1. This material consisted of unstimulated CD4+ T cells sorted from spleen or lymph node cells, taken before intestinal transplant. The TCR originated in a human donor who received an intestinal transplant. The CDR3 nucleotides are TGTGCCAGCAGCTTAGGGGACAGGGTTGCCTCCTACGAGCAGTACTTC. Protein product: CASSLGDRVASYEQYF. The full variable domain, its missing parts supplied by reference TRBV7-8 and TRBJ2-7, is GAGVSQSPRYKVAKRGQDVALRCDPISGHVSLFWYQQALGQGPEFLTYFQNEAQLDKSGLPSDRFFAERPEGSVSTLKIQRTQQEDSAVYLCASSLGDRVASYEQYFGPGTRLTVT.